Below, one TCR beta chain is given with its context. This clonotype was observed a few times. Its specific antigen is unknown. No qualities accompany the bases; no much larger clone lies one base away. This sample is part of a study (dated by TCRdb to the mid-2010s). Study-level background: The study investigated the origins of HIV persistence in individuals who naturally controlled HIV infection.

The receptor library was made with 5' RACE. The sequencing machine was an Illumina HiSeq 2000. The public reads were run again by TCRdb, first through fastp at Q25 and then through MiXCR, and only productive beta chains were kept. Records with the same CDR3 protein are collapsed into one entry carrying the most frequent genes and DNA. A total of 3,000 or so distinct CDR3 sequences appear in this sample, 6.5% to 7% of them only once. Of the sample, approximately 6.4% falls within the top ten clones. V and J are truncated by 6 bases and 12 bases respectively, leaving an intervening sequence of 18 bases. Its CDR3 holds 13 amino acids, cysteine through phenylalanine. The read is trimmed to its CDR3 DNA, 39 bases read in frame from base 1. CDR1 and CDR2, per the germline V gene, are MNHNS and SASEGT.

The origin of this receptor is a female donor with HIV. The sample was total memory T cells from blood PBMCs. The sample's cell subset or site label, decoded: transitional memory CD4+ T cells. The rearranged chain carries TRBV6-1 and TRBJ2-1; no confident D gene assignment can be made. DNA sequence: TGTGCCAGCAGCGTGGACGTCCGAGGACGGCAGTTCTTC. The resulting protein is CASSVDVRGRQFF.